Listed below are T cell receptor beta chains from one sample, sequenced in a study of shared T cell receptors in the human thymus. This table comes from immunoSEQ multiplex PCR, and its TCRdb copy is limited to in-frame clones, with some not included. The sample records 640,000 or so clones, about 89% being singletons. Another study also made use of these data, one on human thymus T cells.

Input material: thymocytes. All receptors derive from a boy under two years old with a congenital heart defect. Both conserved end residues are part of each CDR3. A D gene is named only where the DNA matches it firmly. Expanded clones are given a class, and other clones once, few, many or no size at all.

V gene	clone size	D gene	J gene	CDR3 DNA	CDR3 protein
TRBV19	NA	NA	TRBJ1-3	TGTGCCACAGAGGACTGGGACACCCTGGATGGAAACACCATATATTTT	CATEDWDTLDGNTIYF
TRBV4-3	few	TRBD2	TRBJ2-5	TGCGCCAGCAGCCAAGACCCAGCGGGGATCCAAGAGACCCAGTACTTC	CASSQDPAGIQETQYF
TRBV28	NA	NA	TRBJ1-1	TGTGCCAGCAGTCTCAGGGGACTAGAAGCTTTCTTT	CASSLRGLEAFF
TRBV7-2	NA	TRBD2	TRBJ2-1	TGTGCCAGCAGCTTTAGCGGGGGGGCCTGGAGCAATGAGCAGTTCTTC	CASSFSGGAWSNEQFF
TRBV2	NA	NA	TRBJ1-2	TGTGCCAGCAGTTTACAGGGCGACGGCTACACCTTC	CASSLQGDGYTF
TRBV4-3	once	TRBD2	TRBJ2-2	TGCGCCAGCAGCGGGGGGGTCAAGGGCGACGAAGGCGGGGAGCTGTTTTTT	CASSGGVKGDEGGELFF
TRBV25-1	NA	NA	TRBJ1-4	TGTGCCAGCAAAGGGGAGGGAACTAATGAAAAACTGTTTTTT	CASKGEGTNEKLFF
TRBV5-4	NA	NA	TRBJ2-1	TGTGCCAGCAGCTTGGTTCCGGAGGGCCTCTACAATGAGCAGTTCTTC	CASSLVPEGLYNEQFF
TRBV5-4	NA	TRBD1	TRBJ2-4	TGTGCCAGCAGCTCCCGGACAGGAAACATTCAGTACTTC	CASSSRTGNIQYF
TRBV7-2	NA	TRBD1	TRBJ1-2	TGTGCCAGCAGCCGAAACAAAGGGGACAGGGGGCTCGACTATGGCTACACCTTC	CASSRNKGDRGLDYGYTF
TRBV6-5	NA	TRBD1	TRBJ1-4	TGTGCCAGCAGTTACGATCTGACAGGGTTAAATGAAAAACTGTTTTTT	CASSYDLTGLNEKLFF
TRBV2	NA	TRBD1	TRBJ1-2	TGTGCCAGCAGTGAGCAACCGGGACAGGTCTATGGCTACACCTTC	CASSEQPGQVYGYTF
TRBV5-1	NA	NA	TRBJ2-5	TGCGCCAGCAGCTCGGACAAGCAAGAGACCCAGTACTTC	CASSSDKQETQYF
TRBV28	few	NA	TRBJ2-7	TGTGCCAGCAGCCAAGACACCTACGAGCAGTACTTC	CASSQDTYEQYF
TRBV30	NA	NA	TRBJ2-2	TGTGCCTGGAATGAGACTATGAACACCGGGGAGCTGTTTTTT	CAWNETMNTGELFF
TRBV6-5	few	NA	TRBJ1-3	TGTGCCAGCAGTTCCCGAGAGGACTCTGGAAACACCATATATTTT	CASSSREDSGNTIYF
TRBV15	NA	NA	TRBJ2-7	TGTGCCACCAGCATCTTACACCGGGCCGCGGGGTCCTACGAGCAGTACTTC	CATSILHRAAGSYEQYF
TRBV5-4	once	TRBD2	TRBJ2-5	TGTGCCAGTACCCCCGGGACGCCCAGACTAGCGGGGATCCAAGAGACCCAGTACTTC	CASTPGTPRLAGIQETQYF
TRBV14	NA	TRBD2	TRBJ2-1	TGTGCCAGCAGCCATCATTCCCCCTGGGGACTAACCTCGAGCTCCTACAATGAGCAGTTCTTC	CASSHHSPWGLTSSSYNEQFF
TRBV27	NA	NA	TRBJ2-5	TGTGCCAGCAGTCCCCAGTTTAGCGGAGAGACCCAGTACTTC	CASSPQFSGETQYF
TRBV12-5	NA	TRBD2	TRBJ2-1	TGTGCTAGTGGTTTGGACCTAGCGGGAGGGCCAAACAATGAGCAGTTCTTC	CASGLDLAGGPNNEQFF
TRBV6-5	few	TRBD2	TRBJ2-1	TGTGCCAGCAGTTCTCCGACTAGCGGGGTAAATGAGCAGTTCTTC	CASSSPTSGVNEQFF
TRBV18	NA	NA	TRBJ2-1	TGTGCCAGCTCACCATTAGCACTAGAGAATGAGCAGTTCTTC	CASSPLALENEQFF
TRBV5-6	NA	TRBD1	TRBJ2-3	TGTGCCAGCCAAATAAAACTCCGGGACAGGGCCACAGATACGCAGTATTTT	CASQIKLRDRATDTQYF
TRBV28	NA	NA	TRBJ2-3	TGTGCCAGCAGTTTTCCTCCCACAGATACGCAGTATTTT	CASSFPPTDTQYF
TRBV4-3	NA	TRBD2	TRBJ2-2	TGCGCCAGCAGCCAAGATCGGGCTCCTGTGCGGGAGGTTTCGGACGGGGAGCTGTTTTTT	CASSQDRAPVREVSDGELFF
TRBV10-2	NA	NA	TRBJ1-5	TGCGCCAGCAGCGGGGTCGACAGCAATCAGCCCCAGCATTTT	CASSGVDSNQPQHF
TRBV6-1	NA	TRBD1	TRBJ1-5	TGTGCCAGCAGAATCCAGGGACAGAGGCATCAGCCCCAGCATTTT	CASRIQGQRHQPQHF
TRBV7-9	few	TRBD1	TRBJ1-1	TGTGCCAGCAGCTCCGAAGGAAGGACAGGGTACTATACTGAAGCTTTCTTT	CASSSEGRTGYYTEAFF
TRBV12-5	NA	TRBD2	TRBJ2-1	TGTGCTAGTGGTTTTTCGGGACTAGGCATCGGCAAGAATGAGCAGTTCTTC	CASGFSGLGIGKNEQFF
TRBV11-2	NA	NA	TRBJ1-2	TGTGCCAGCAGCTCGACAGGCGGGGGCTACACCTTC	CASSSTGGGYTF
TRBV30	NA	NA	TRBJ2-3	TGTGCCTGGAGTGTACAGAGAACAGATACGCAGTATTTT	CAWSVQRTDTQYF
TRBV27	NA	NA	TRBJ1-1	TGTGCCAGCAGTGAAAACATGGGACAGAACACTGAAGCTTTCTTT	CASSENMGQNTEAFF
TRBV4-2	NA	TRBD1	TRBJ2-7	TGTGCCAGCAGCCAAGATACAGGGGTGAAGGGCTCCTACGAGCAGTACTTC	CASSQDTGVKGSYEQYF
TRBV4-3	once	TRBD2	TRBJ2-1	TGCGCCAGCAGCCAAGGGGGGACTAGCGGGAGAACTCCCAGCTACAATGAGCAGTTCTTC	CASSQGGTSGRTPSYNEQFF
TRBV6-5	NA	NA	TRBJ1-1	TGTGCCAGCAAACAGGACGGGCAAGGCACTGAAGCTTTCTTT	CASKQDGQGTEAFF
TRBV30	NA	NA	TRBJ2-4	TGTGCCTGGAGTACAGGGTTCGGCAAAAACATTCAGTACTTC	CAWSTGFGKNIQYF
TRBV5-6	NA	NA	TRBJ2-7	TGTGCCAGCAGCGCCGGGGAAGACTACGAGCAGTACTTC	CASSAGEDYEQYF
TRBV4-3	few	NA	TRBJ2-1	TGCGCCAGCAGCCAAGGGTCGGGGTTGGGCAATGAGCAGTTCTTC	CASSQGSGLGNEQFF
TRBV19	NA	TRBD1	TRBJ1-1	TGTGCCAGTAGTTTCCGACAGGGGGCCAATGGCACTGAAGCTTTCTTT	CASSFRQGANGTEAFF
TRBV5-1	NA	NA	TRBJ2-2	TGCGCCAGCAGCCCATCCGGGACTCCGAACACCGGGGAGCTGTTTTTT	CASSPSGTPNTGELFF
TRBV11-1	NA	TRBD2	TRBJ2-5	TGTGCCAGCAGCTCCTCACCTCAACTAGCGGGGGATCAAGAGACCCAGTACTTC	CASSSSPQLAGDQETQYF
TRBV5-6	NA	NA	TRBJ2-5	TGTGCCAGCAGCTTATTTCACCCCCCGCGAGAGACCCAGTACTTC	CASSLFHPPRETQYF
TRBV12-5	NA	TRBD1	TRBJ1-2	TGTGCTAGTGGTAAACCGATTTGGGACAGGGATCCCTATGGCTACACCTTC	CASGKPIWDRDPYGYTF
TRBV4-3	NA	NA	TRBJ2-2	TGCGCCAGCAGCCAAGCAGGGGTTAGGTACGGGGAGCTGTTTTTT	CASSQAGVRYGELFF
TRBV2	NA	NA	TRBJ1-3	TGTGCCAGCAGAGCAGGGTCTGGAAACACCATATATTTT	CASRAGSGNTIYF
TRBV30	NA	TRBD1	TRBJ1-2	TGTGCCTGGAGTGTAGAAGGGACAGGGGGCGGGGGGTTAGGCTATGGCTACACCTTC	CAWSVEGTGGGGLGYGYTF
TRBV5-1	once	NA	TRBJ2-2	TGCGCCAGCAGCGCCCGACAGGTCTCCGGGGAGCTGTTTTTT	CASSARQVSGELFF
TRBV2	NA	TRBD2	TRBJ2-3	TGTGCCAGCAGTTTTACCCTTCCAGCGGGGCTTCCAGATACGCAGTATTTT	CASSFTLPAGLPDTQYF
TRBV27	NA	TRBD1	TRBJ2-7	TGTGCCAGCAGTTGGGGGGGACAGGGGGCTCGAAGACTTGAATCCTACGAGCAGTACTTC	CASSWGGQGARRLESYEQYF
TRBV5-5	NA	TRBD1	TRBJ1-5	TGTGCCAGCAGCTTATGCCAACAGGGGATGGGGTTAGACGGCAATCAGCCCCAGCATTTT	CASSLCQQGMGLDGNQPQHF